These 23 T cell receptor beta chains were all obtained from the same sample, sequenced in a study of blood T cell repertoires in COVID-19. The table came from immunoSEQ multiplex PCR; TCRdb's copy has only in-frame clones and leaves some out. The data show just over 250,000 clones, 88% seen once. The sequencing sample was made of peripheral blood. All receptors derive from a man aged 60 to 75 who had recovered from COVID-19.

CDR3 nucleotides: TGTGCCAGCAGCTTAGTTCCGCGGACAGTTCGATTTGAAGCTTTCTTT. Translated: CASSLVPRTVRFEAFF. The chain has TRBV7-2 and TRBJ1-1; possibly TRBD1 for D (6 bases). Trimming shortened V by 1 base and J by 7 bases, and 19 bases separated the two germline ends. This CDR3 is 16 amino acids long. CDR1 SGHTA and CDR2 FQGNSA come from the germline V gene.

The count of this clone is one. The rearrangement uses TRBV24-1 and TRBJ2-1, with a weak D call TRBD1 (7 bases). This CDR3 is built from 15 residues. Germline V gene sequence: CDR1 KGHDR, CDR2 SFDVKD. Deletions cut 7 bases from V and 8 bases from J, with 20 bases between. The CDR3: CATSPPGGSYHEQFF. The CDR3 coding sequence is TGTGCCACCAGCCCCCCAGGGGGGTCGTACCATGAGCAGTTCTTC.

This chain connects TRBV5-4 to TRBJ2-7; 13 bases fit TRBD2. V was clipped by 4 bases and J by 2 bases; unmatched bases: 3. The germline V gene encodes CDR1 SGHNT and CDR2 YYREEE (reference sequence). The CDR3 contains 15 residues. CDR3 in DNA: TGTGCCAGCAGCATACTAGCGGGGGGGCCCTACGAGCAGTACTTC. Its protein product is CASSILAGGPYEQYF. Full variable domain (rest looked up from reference TRBV5-4 and TRBJ2-7): ETGVTQSPTHLIKTRGQQVTLRCSSQSGHNTVSWYQQALGQGPQFIFQYYREEENGRGNFPPRFSGLQFPNYSSELNVNALELDDSALYLCASSILAGGPYEQYFGPGTRLTVT.

This clone was found a few times. V gene TRBV19 combines with J gene TRBJ2-7; D may be TRBD2 (5 bases). The germline V and J ends were trimmed by 10 bases and 3 bases, with 19 bases remaining between them. This CDR3 region has 14 residues. CDR1 and CDR2 (germline): LNHDA, SQIVND (reference sequence). CDR3 sequence reads: CAKNCPGLLYEQYF. For the CDR3, the DNA is TGTGCCAAGAACTGCCCGGGGTTGCTCTACGAGCAGTACTTC.

This chain joins TRBV19 and TRBJ1-2, with D possibly being TRBD1 (6 bases). The V and J ends lost 4 bases and 6 bases respectively, with 15 bases between them. Germline values: CDR1 LNHDA, CDR2 SQIVND (reference sequence). CDR3 length equals 14 residues. CDR3 sequence: CASSTHNRVDGYTF. CDR3 bases: TGTGCCAGTAGTACGCATAACAGGGTGGATGGCTACACCTTC.

This rearrangement joins TRBV30 to TRBJ1-2; D is undetermined. Deletions cut 0 bases from V and 0 bases from J, with 14 bases between. Germline V gene lookup returns CDR1 GTSNPN and CDR2 SVGIG (reference sequence). This CDR3 region has 16 residues. In DNA, the CDR3 is TGTGCCTGGAGTGTAAATCTAAAATCTGCTAACTATGGCTACACCTTC. It is translated as CAWSVNLKSANYGYTF.

The chain recombines TRBV5-6 with TRBJ1-1, with D possibly TRBD1 on 5 matching bases. CDR3 size: 15 residues. The germline gives CDR1 SGHDT, CDR2 YYEEEE. Trimming pared 0 bases from V and 1 base from J, leaving 10 bases between. DNA of the CDR3: TGTGCCAGCAGCTTGGGAAGCACAGGGAACACTGAAGCTTTCTTT. Residues: CASSLGSTGNTEAFF.

This clone was found a few times. The V call is TRBV27, the J call TRBJ1-4; D call uncertain. V was clipped by 6 bases and J by 0 bases, with 8 bases between them. Germline V CDR1 and CDR2: MNHEY, SMNVEV (reference sequence). The CDR3 extends over 14 amino acids. The CDR3 DNA is TGTGCCAGCAGACTCCTCGCAACTAATGAAAAACTGTTTTTT. This gives the protein CASRLLATNEKLFF.

This clone has just one count. The V gene is TRBV30, the J gene TRBJ2-5; 10 bases are shared with TRBD2. The CDR3 extends over 15 amino acids. V shed 3 bases and J 5 bases; nucleotides not matched to a gene: 9. CDR1 and CDR2 from the germline V gene are GTSNPN and SVGIG (reference sequence). CDR3 sequence (DNA): TGTGCCTGGAGCACCGGACTAGCGGCCCTGGAGACCCAGTACTTC. This codes for CAWSTGLAALETQYF. The variable domain in full, completed from reference TRBV30 and TRBJ2-5, reads SQTIHQWPATLVQPVGSPLSLECTVEGTSNPNLYWYRQAAGRGLQLLFYSVGIGQISSEVPQNLSASRPQDRQFILSSKKLLLSDSGFYLCAWSTGLAALETQYFGPGTRLLVL.

The chain links TRBV6-5 to TRBJ1-1; a possible D gene is TRBD1 (6 bases). Looked up from germline, CDR1 is MNHEY and CDR2 is SVGAGI. Trimming removed 2 bases from V and 1 base from J, with 11 bases in between. This CDR3 comprises 15 residues. The CDR3: CASSYRGTSNTEAFF. The CDR3 nucleotides read TGTGCCAGCAGTTACAGGGGGACATCGAACACTGAAGCTTTCTTT.

The chain has TRBV5-1 and TRBJ2-3; TRBD2 agrees at 10 bases. V dropped 2 bases and J dropped 4; count of bases not matched to a gene: 4. The CDR3 consists of 15 residues. In germline, CDR1 is SGHRS, CDR2 YFSETQ. The CDR3 sequence is CASSLAGGRSDTQYF. The CDR3, as DNA: TGCGCCAGCAGCTTAGCGGGGGGGAGATCAGATACGCAGTATTTT.

J is TRBJ1-6 and V is TRBV18; D is ambiguous. The CDR3 has 16 residues. The germline gives CDR1 KGHSH, CDR2 LQKENI. V was clipped by 1 base and J by 0 bases, with 7 bases between them. The CDR3 DNA reads as TGTGCCAGCTCACCACTGGGGAGCTCCTATAATTCACCCCTCCACTTT. Residues: CASSPLGSSYNSPLHF.

The V call is TRBV20-1, the J call TRBJ2-7, with no clear D. V lost 7 bases, J lost 2 bases, and 9 bases lay in between. The CDR3 has 11 residues. Germline CDR1 reads DFQATT; CDR2 reads SNEGSKA (reference sequence). For the CDR3, the DNA is TGCAGTGTACACGGAGCCTACGAGCAGTACTTC. Its translation is CSVHGAYEQYF.

This chain links TRBV5-4 with TRBJ2-2; 7 bases map to TRBD1. Trimming removed 4 bases from V and 4 bases from J; junction bases left unmatched: 7. The germline gives CDR1 SGHNT, CDR2 YYREEE (reference sequence). There are 15 residues in the CDR3. The CDR3 DNA reads TGTGCCAGCAGCGGTAAGACAGGGTCCACCGGGGAGCTGTTTTTT. Protein: CASSGKTGSTGELFF. Together with reference TRBV5-4 and TRBJ2-2, the CDR3 gives the full variable domain: ETGVTQSPTHLIKTRGQQVTLRCSSQSGHNTVSWYQQALGQGPQFIFQYYREEENGRGNFPPRFSGLQFPNYSSELNVNALELDDSALYLCASSGKTGSTGELFFGEGSRLTVL.

The V gene is TRBV5-5, the J gene TRBJ1-1; D unclear. The CDR3 length is 14 residues. Germline-derived CDR1 and CDR2 are SGHKS and YYEKEE (reference sequence). V lost 1 base and J 1 base, leaving 8 bases between the germline ends. Here the CDR3 reads CASSLFGGNTEAFF. CDR3 nucleotides: TGTGCCAGCAGCTTGTTTGGAGGGAACACTGAAGCTTTCTTT.

The chain carries TRBV29-1 and TRBJ1-2, with 8 bases fitting TRBD1. Germline V lookup: CDR1 SQVTM, CDR2 ANQGSEA. V was pared by 5 bases and J by 2 bases, with 7 bases of the junction left unmatched. The CDR3 contains 14 residues. CDR3 sequence: CSVNSGTGNYGYTF. The CDR3 DNA reads as TGCAGCGTTAACTCCGGGACAGGAAACTATGGCTACACCTTC.

This clone was seen once. V gene TRBV12-5 combines with J gene TRBJ2-2, with D tentatively TRBD2 (7 bases). Trimming left V 6 bases short and J 3 bases short, with 20 bases between. The germline gives CDR1 LGHNT, CDR2 FRNRAP. This CDR3 contains 17 residues. The CDR3 DNA sequence: TGTGCTAGTGGGGCCCGCGAGGGGGGGGAGCACACCGGGGAGCTGTTTTTT. Protein product: CASGAREGGEHTGELFF.

The genes are TRBV10-3 and TRBJ1-1; TRBD1 matches 11 bases. The ends lost 11 bases at V and 0 bases at J; junction bases unmatched: 8. This CDR3 comprises 15 residues. Germline values: CDR1 ENHRY, CDR2 SYGVKD. The CDR3 spells CALRDRGGMNTEAFF. Here the CDR3 DNA reads TGTGCCCTCCGGGACAGGGGGGGGATGAACACTGAAGCTTTCTTT.

The rearrangement uses TRBV15 and TRBJ1-2; no clear D gene. The germline CDR1 and CDR2 sequences are LNHNV and YYDKDF (reference sequence). The CDR3 sequence is 14 residues long. The V end was cut by 0 bases, the J end by 4 bases, with 9 bases between. CDR3 coding DNA: TGTGCCACCAGCAGAGATAGCTTGGCCTATGGCTACACCTTC. It specifies CATSRDSLAYGYTF.

The gene calls are TRBV19 and TRBJ1-5; 9 nucleotides line up with TRBD1. Per the germline V gene, CDR1 is LNHDA and CDR2 is SQIVND (reference sequence). The CDR3 is made up of 15 amino acids. Trimming took 5 bases from V and 6 from J; bases not matched to a gene: 8. The CDR3 nucleotides read TGTGCCAGTAGTCTCGACAGGGGGGAGGGTCAGCCCCAGCATTTT. The encoded protein is CASSLDRGEGQPQHF.

The chain joins TRBV12-3 or TRBV12-4 to TRBJ2-3; D call uncertain. This CDR3 region has 12 residues. V was trimmed by 8 bases and J by 3 bases, leaving 9 bases between them. This CDR3 is CASCRLTDTQYF. The CDR3 DNA reads TGTGCCAGCTGTAGACTGACAGATACGCAGTATTTT.

The chain uses TRBV14 and TRBJ2-7; weak D call: TRBD1 (5 bases). Germline lookup yields CDR1 SGHDN and CDR2 FVKESK. The CDR3 covers 13 residues. V lost 5 bases to trimming and J lost 6 bases, with 14 bases between them. This chain's CDR3 is CASSYYQGGEQYF. The CDR3 DNA is TGTGCCAGCAGCTACTATCAGGGTGGCGAGCAGTACTTC.

The V gene is TRBV30, the J gene TRBJ2-7; D is perhaps TRBD2 (6 bases). Germline CDR1 reads GTSNPN; CDR2 reads SVGIG (reference sequence). Deletions cut 0 bases from V and 4 bases from J, with 10 bases between. The CDR3 loop spans 13 amino acids. The CDR3 sequence is CAWSVKAGYEQYF. The CDR3 region has the DNA TGTGCCTGGAGTGTAAAAGCGGGTTACGAGCAGTACTTC.